These 25 T cell receptor beta chains share one sample of origin, sequenced in a study of vaccination effects on CD4 cells after COVID-19. Viral peptide pools were used in the ViraFEST assay to expand antigen-specific CD4+ T cells, and sequencing came afterward. It was after 10 days of culture that CD4+ T cells were isolated. The vaccine given was either BNT162b2 or mRNA-1273, in two doses. These receptors' targets are unknown. The assay was immunoSEQ multiplex PCR, and TCRdb's table has in-frame clones only and misses some. This table holds about 46,000 clones, 65% to 75% found once. The starting material was CD4+ T cells from PBMCs cultured with HCoV-OC43 spike peptides, obtained after COVID-19 vaccination. Subset denoted: HCoV-OC43 spike overlapping peptide pool stimulation. These receptors were collected from a human donor who received a COVID-19 vaccine.

This rearrangement joins TRBV15 to TRBJ1-1; D is unresolved. The length of the CDR3 is 14 residues. V lost 6 bases and J lost 6, with 17 bases in between. Germline assignment: CDR1 LNHNV and CDR2 YYDKDF (reference sequence). In DNA, the CDR3 is TGTGCCACCAGATCAAGTGTGGGGTGGGCTGAAGCTTTCTTT. Protein sequence: CATRSSVGWAEAFF.

The chain employs TRBV3-1 (or the pseudogene TRBV3-2) and TRBJ2-7; a weak D match, TRBD2 (5 bases). Germline V gene data show CDR1 as LGHDT and CDR2 as YNNKEL (reference sequence). The CDR3 totals 16 residues. Trimming removed 3 bases from V and 3 bases from J, with 18 bases in between. CDR3 region: CASSQGISRVFYEQYF. As DNA, the CDR3 is TGTGCCAGCAGCCAGGGCATCTCGAGGGTTTTCTACGAGCAGTACTTC.

The V and J genes are TRBV18 and TRBJ2-7, with a weak D call TRBD2 (7 bases). V lost 1 base to trimming and J lost 5 bases, with 12 bases between them. The length of the CDR3 is 14 residues. Germline CDR1 reads KGHSH; CDR2 reads LQKENI. The CDR3 protein is CASSPRSGGDEQYF. The CDR3 nucleotides are TGTGCCAGCTCACCACGATCGGGGGGCGACGAGCAGTACTTC.

The gene calls are TRBV27 and TRBJ1-3, with 7 bases lining up with TRBD1. The CDR3 covers 16 residues. Trimming removed 5 bases from V and 3 bases from J; junction bases left unmatched: 10. CDR1 and CDR2 (germline): MNHEY, SMNVEV (reference sequence). CDR3 nucleotide sequence: TGTGCCAGCAGTGACTGGGGACAGTCGGATGGAAACACCATATATTTT. It translates to CASSDWGQSDGNTIYF.

Comment on this clone: Other DNA sequences from this sample encode an identical CDR3 as well. V is TRBV18 and J is TRBJ1-1; D is ambiguous. There are 13 residues in the CDR3. V dropped 3 bases and J dropped 3 bases, with 8 bases sitting between them. The germline V gene has CDR1 KGHSH and CDR2 LQKENI. The CDR3: CASSPNRDTEAFF. The CDR3, as DNA: TGTGCCAGCTCACCTAATCGGGACACTGAAGCTTTCTTT.

J is TRBJ2-5 and V is TRBV5-1; either TRBD1 or TRBD2 may fit D (5 bases each). The V gene's germline CDR1 is SGHRS and CDR2 YFSETQ. V lost 0 bases and J lost 1, with 10 bases in between. This CDR3 spans 15 amino acids. In nucleotides, the CDR3 is TGCGCCAGCAGCTTGGCCGGGGCCGTCCAAGAGACCCAGTACTTC. It encodes CASSLAGAVQETQYF.

J is TRBJ1-4 and V is TRBV6-1, with D possibly being TRBD1 (6 bases). The V gene lost 2 bases and the J gene lost 7 bases, with 14 bases spanning the gap. The CDR3 is made up of 15 amino acids. CDR1 is MNHNS, CDR2 SASEGT, per germline. CDR3 bases: TGTGCCAGCAGTGAAACGCAGGGGTTGGCTGAAAAACTGTTTTTT. It translates to CASSETQGLAEKLFF.

This chain links TRBV12-3 or TRBV12-4 with TRBJ1-1; 7 positions match TRBD1. This CDR3 is 13 amino acids long. With 7 bases clipped from V and 7 bases from J, the junction kept 9 bases outside the gene matches. For the CDR3, the DNA is TGTGCCAGCACATTTCAGGGGGACGGTGAAGCTTTCTTT. Translation gives CASTFQGDGEAFF.

The table lists this clone with a few counts. The V call is TRBV10-3, the J call TRBJ1-1; 9 bases agree with TRBD1. CDR1 and CDR2 from the germline V gene are ENHRY and SYGVKD. V lost 9 bases and J lost 1; bases outside the gene matches: 24. The CDR3 totals 20 residues. The CDR3 loop is CAIGTRGTGPPSNKNTEAFF. As DNA, the CDR3 is TGTGCCATTGGCACCCGTGGGACAGGGCCCCCGTCGAATAAGAACACTGAAGCTTTCTTT.

V is TRBV3-1 (or the pseudogene TRBV3-2) and J is TRBJ1-2, with 9 positions matching TRBD1. The junction had 16 bases not matched to a gene; V was cut back by 7 bases and J by 4 bases. The CDR3 totals 17 residues. Germline CDR1 is LGHDT and CDR2 is YNNKEL (reference sequence). CDR3 DNA sequence: TGTGCCAGCACCTCGCTCGGGACAGGGTATTCCTTCTATGGCTACACCTTC. It encodes CASTSLGTGYSFYGYTF.

This chain joins TRBV7-9 and TRBJ1-3; D unclear. Per germline, CDR1 SEHNR and CDR2 FQNEAQ (reference sequence). There are 13 residues in the CDR3. V was shortened by 1 base and J by 0 bases, with 1 base between the two germline ends. In DNA, the CDR3 is TGTGCCAGCAGCTTAGACTCTGGAAACACCATATATTTT. Amino acid sequence: CASSLDSGNTIYF. Filled out from reference TRBV7-9 and TRBJ1-3, the complete variable domain reads DTGVSQNPRHKITKRGQNVTFRCDPISEHNRLYWYRQTLGQGPEFLTYFQNEAQLEKSRLLSDRFSAERPKGSFSTLEIQRTEQGDSAMYLCASSLDSGNTIYFGEGSWLTVV.

The chain employs TRBV20-1 and TRBJ1-6; D is unresolved. The CDR3 spans 13 residues. Looked up from germline, CDR1 is DFQATT and CDR2 is SNEGSKA (reference sequence). Trimming removed 3 bases from V and 7 bases from J, with 10 bases in between. This CDR3 reads CSASVGRNSPLHF. In DNA form, the CDR3 reads TGCAGTGCTAGTGTAGGTAGAAATTCACCCCTCCACTTT.

This chain uses TRBV6-5 with TRBJ1-2, with 9 positions matching TRBD1. V lost 5 bases, J lost 6 bases, and 10 bases stayed unmatched. There are 15 residues in the CDR3. The germline V gene encodes CDR1 MNHEY and CDR2 SVGAGI. DNA for the CDR3: TGTGCCAGCAGTCGAGTGGGACAGGGAGAGGATGGCTACACCTTC. Its translation: CASSRVGQGEDGYTF.

This clone showed up just a few times. The rearrangement uses TRBV5-1 and TRBJ2-5; TRBD2 agrees at 10 bases. The germline CDR1 and CDR2 sequences are SGHRS and YFSETQ. This CDR3 comprises 17 residues. The junction had 8 bases not matched to a gene; V was cut back by 0 bases and J by 3 bases. The CDR3 protein is CASSLVLAGGPEETQYF. CDR3 DNA: TGCGCCAGCAGCTTGGTATTAGCGGGGGGTCCGGAAGAGACCCAGTACTTC. Full variable domain (rest looked up from reference TRBV5-1 and TRBJ2-5): KAGVTQTPRYLIKTRGQQVTLSCSPISGHRSVSWYQQTPGQGLQFLFEYFSETQRNKGNFPGRFSGRQFSNSRSEMNVSTLELGDSALYLCASSLVLAGGPEETQYFGPGTRLLVL.

The rearrangement joins TRBV3-1 (or the pseudogene TRBV3-2) to TRBJ1-2, with 8 bases lining up with TRBD1. Looked up from germline, CDR1 is LGHDT and CDR2 is YNNKEL (reference sequence). Trimming cost V 1 base and J 8 bases; bases outside gene matches: 9. This CDR3 spans 15 amino acids. The CDR3 DNA sequence: TGTGCCAGCAGCCAAGTTTGGACAGGGTCGTACGGCTACACCTTC. Translated: CASSQVWTGSYGYTF.

CDR3 DNA sequence: TGTGCCAGTAGTATAGATCGTCGGAGAGAGGGCGCGAACACCGGGGAGCTGTTTTTT. Its translation: CASSIDRRREGANTGELFF. This chain joins TRBV19 and TRBJ2-2; the D gene is possibly TRBD2 (5 bases). Germline V gene data show CDR1 as LNHDA and CDR2 as SQIVND (reference sequence). V lost 0 bases to trimming and J lost 0 bases, with 17 bases between them. The CDR3 runs to 19 residues. Full variable domain (remainder filled in from reference TRBV19 and TRBJ2-2): DGGITQSPKYLFRKEGQNVTLSCEQNLNHDAMYWYRQDPGQGLRLIYYSQIVNDFQKGDIAEGYSVSREKKESFPLTVTSAQKNPTAFYLCASSIDRRREGANTGELFFGEGSRLTVL.

There are a few counts of this clone. CDR3 amino acids: CASSVRPGTGDTYEQYF. The DNA of the CDR3 is TGTGCCAGCAGCGTTAGACCCGGGACAGGGGATACCTACGAGCAGTACTTC. The chain has TRBV7-9 and TRBJ2-7; 10 bases are a match to TRBD1. The J segment lost 2 bases and the V segment lost 5 bases, leaving 12 bases of the junction unmatched. Germline V gene lookup returns CDR1 SEHNR and CDR2 FQNEAQ (reference sequence). CDR3 length equals 17 residues. Filled out from reference TRBV7-9 and TRBJ2-7, the complete variable domain reads DTGVSQNPRHKITKRGQNVTFRCDPISEHNRLYWYRQTLGQGPEFLTYFQNEAQLEKSRLLSDRFSAERPKGSFSTLEIQRTEQGDSAMYLCASSVRPGTGDTYEQYFGPGTRLTVT.

The rearrangement uses TRBV6-1 and TRBJ2-7; 11 bases are shared with TRBD1. Unmatched junction bases numbered 1, after V lost 1 base and J lost 2 bases. The CDR3 is 15 residues long. Germline CDR1 reads MNHNS; CDR2 reads SASEGT. CDR3 residues: CASSEGTGGPYEQYF. CDR3 DNA: TGTGCCAGCAGTGAAGGGACAGGGGGCCCCTACGAGCAGTACTTC.

This chain uses TRBV3-1 (or the pseudogene TRBV3-2) with TRBJ1-2; a weak D match, TRBD1 (6 bases). CDR1 and CDR2 (germline): LGHDT, YNNKEL (reference sequence). This CDR3 comprises 15 residues. The V and J ends lost 5 bases and 8 bases respectively, with 21 bases between them. CDR3 in DNA: TGTGCCAGCAGCTCCATGTCGGGGGGCGCGGGAGGCTACACCTTC. Protein sequence: CASSSMSGGAGGYTF.

The chain links TRBV5-1 to TRBJ2-2, with a weak D call TRBD1 (5 bases). The CDR3 is made up of 13 amino acids. Deletions cut 2 bases from V and 5 bases from J, with 7 bases between. CDR1 SGHRS and CDR2 YFSETQ come from the germline V gene. CDR3 DNA: TGCGCCAGCAGCTTCCAGGGTACCGGGGAGCTGTTTTTT. It encodes CASSFQGTGELFF. Combining the CDR3 with reference TRBV5-1 and TRBJ2-2 gives the whole variable domain KAGVTQTPRYLIKTRGQQVTLSCSPISGHRSVSWYQQTPGQGLQFLFEYFSETQRNKGNFPGRFSGRQFSNSRSEMNVSTLELGDSALYLCASSFQGTGELFFGEGSRLTVL.

The CDR3 DNA is TGCGCCAGCAGTGGGGGGGGCCTCTCTGGGGCCAACGTCCTGACTTTC. It encodes CASSGGGLSGANVLTF. The chain is built from TRBV10-2 and TRBJ2-6; tentatively, D is TRBD2 (7 bases). Germline-derived CDR1 and CDR2 are WSHSY and SAAADI. The ends were cut back, 4 bases at V and 0 bases at J, with 10 bases in the middle. The CDR3 extends over 16 amino acids.

The rearrangement uses TRBV5-6 and TRBJ2-1; 8 bases agree with TRBD2. Germline CDR1 reads SGHDT; CDR2 reads YYEEEE. This CDR3 has 15 amino acids. Trimming cost V 3 bases and J 7 bases; bases outside gene matches: 9. The CDR3 spells CASSWGLVFGNEQFF. The CDR3, as DNA: TGTGCCAGCAGCTGGGGACTAGTTTTCGGAAATGAGCAGTTCTTC.

DNA of the CDR3: TGTGCCAGCAGCCCAGACATTGCCGGAGATCAGCCCCAGCATTTT. This encodes CASSPDIAGDQPQHF. The chain carries TRBV11-2 and TRBJ1-5; D unresolved. CDR3 size: 15 residues. In germline, CDR1 is SGHAT, CDR2 FQNNGV. Trimming took off 5 bases at V and 5 bases at J, with 16 bases between the two ends.

This clone was seen a few times. The genes are TRBV18 and TRBJ1-6; D is possibly TRBD1 (6 bases). Deletions cut 0 bases from V and 4 bases from J, with 10 bases between. CDR1 KGHSH and CDR2 LQKENI come from the germline V gene. The CDR3 covers 16 residues. CDR3 protein: CASSPPSQGYNSPLHF. The CDR3 nucleotides read TGTGCCAGCTCACCACCTTCACAGGGTTATAATTCACCCCTCCACTTT.

The chain uses TRBV9 and TRBJ2-3; 8 nucleotides line up with TRBD2. The CDR3 totals 15 residues. Germline CDR1 is SGDLS and CDR2 is YYNGEE. The trim removed 2 bases at V and 6 bases at J, leaving 8 bases unmatched. CDR3 sequence: CASSVPGLGPDTQYF. CDR3 coding DNA: TGTGCCAGCAGCGTCCCGGGACTAGGGCCGGATACGCAGTATTTT.